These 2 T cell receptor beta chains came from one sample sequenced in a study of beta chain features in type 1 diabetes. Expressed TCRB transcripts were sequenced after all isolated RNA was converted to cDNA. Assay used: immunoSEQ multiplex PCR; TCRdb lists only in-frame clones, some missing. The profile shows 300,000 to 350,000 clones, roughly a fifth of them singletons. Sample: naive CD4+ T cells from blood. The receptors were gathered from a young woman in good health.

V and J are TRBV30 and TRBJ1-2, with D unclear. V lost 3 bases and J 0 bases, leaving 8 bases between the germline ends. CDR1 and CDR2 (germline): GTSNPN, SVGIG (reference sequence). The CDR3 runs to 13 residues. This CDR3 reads CAWRGPTNYGYTF. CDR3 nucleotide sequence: TGTGCCTGGAGGGGCCCTACTAACTATGGCTACACCTTC. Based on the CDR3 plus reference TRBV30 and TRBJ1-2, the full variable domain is SQTIHQWPATLVQPVGSPLSLECTVEGTSNPNLYWYRQAAGRGLQLLFYSVGIGQISSEVPQNLSASRPQDRQFILSSKKLLLSDSGFYLCAWRGPTNYGYTFGSGTRLTVV.

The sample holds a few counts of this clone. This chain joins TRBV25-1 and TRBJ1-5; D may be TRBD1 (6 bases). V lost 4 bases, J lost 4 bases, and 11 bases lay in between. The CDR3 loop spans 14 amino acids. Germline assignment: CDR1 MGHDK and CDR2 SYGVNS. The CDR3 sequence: CASSAQGQNQPQHF. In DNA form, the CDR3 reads TGTGCCAGCAGTGCGCAGGGGCAAAATCAGCCCCAGCATTTT.